The 10 T cell receptor beta chains presented below share a single source sample, sequenced in a study of blood T cell repertoires in COVID-19. Some clones are missing from TCRdb's copy, which holds only in-frame ones; the method was immunoSEQ multiplex PCR. The table records 410,000 or so clones, 75% to 90% of them present only once. Sequencing was done on a sample of peripheral blood. These receptors were obtained from a woman aged 25 to 39 with active or convalescent COVID-19.

The count of this clone is one. The chain has TRBV18 and TRBJ1-1; weak D call: TRBD1 (6 bases). The length of the CDR3 is 14 residues. V shed 3 bases and J shed 1 base, with 9 bases lying between them. Germline V gene sequence: CDR1 KGHSH, CDR2 LQKENI. The CDR3 here is CASSPLQGNTEAFF. The DNA of the CDR3 is TGTGCCAGCTCACCGCTACAGGGGAACACTGAAGCTTTCTTT.

The chain carries TRBV19 and TRBJ2-7; 10 positions agree with TRBD1. This CDR3 has 15 amino acids. CDR1 LNHDA and CDR2 SQIVND come from the germline V gene (reference sequence). J was trimmed by 5 bases and V by 5 bases; bases with no gene match: 9. CDR3: CASSARTGGKNEQYF. The CDR3 bases are TGTGCCAGTAGTGCAAGGACAGGGGGTAAGAACGAGCAGTACTTC.

CDR3 protein: CASSPDPTEAFF. In DNA form, the CDR3 reads TGTGCCAGCAGTCCCGATCCTACGGAAGCTTTCTTT. This chain uses TRBV12-3 or TRBV12-4 with TRBJ1-1; D unresolved. V lost 5 bases and J lost 8, with 12 bases in between. This CDR3 has 12 amino acids.

Turning to this clone: Different DNA sequences within this sample yield the same CDR3. The chain carries TRBV27 and TRBJ2-7; D possibly corresponds to TRBD1 (5 bases). Germline V gene sequence: CDR1 MNHEY, CDR2 SMNVEV (reference sequence). This CDR3 has 11 amino acids. Trimming stripped 6 bases from V and 4 bases from J, with 7 bases between. The CDR3, as DNA: TGTGCCAGCAGCCAGGGATACGAGCAGTACTTC. As protein: CASSQGYEQYF.

The chain joins TRBV3-1 (or the pseudogene TRBV3-2) to TRBJ1-1; D ambiguous. The length of the CDR3 is 12 residues. The V gene's germline CDR1 is LGHDT and CDR2 YNNKEL (reference sequence). V lost 0 bases to trimming and J lost 8 bases, with 7 bases between them. The CDR3 DNA follows: TGTGCCAGCAGCCAAGAAGGGAGGGAAGCTTTCTTT. Amino acids: CASSQEGREAFF.

V usage is TRBV11-1 and J usage is TRBJ2-1; weak D call: TRBD1 (5 bases). The germline CDR1 and CDR2 sequences are SGHAT and FQDESV (reference sequence). The CDR3 length is 16 residues. V was cut by 0 bases and J by 3 bases, with 12 bases left in between. In DNA, the CDR3 is TGTGCCAGCAGCTTAGCGAGCCGACAGCTCTACAATGAGCAGTTCTTC. Translating gives CASSLASRQLYNEQFF.

This chain joins TRBV18 and TRBJ1-5; 7 nucleotides line up with TRBD1. After removal of 4 bases from V and 5 bases from J, the junction contained 5 bases not matched to a gene. Germline CDR1 KGHSH, CDR2 LQKENI. This CDR3 comprises 14 residues. The CDR3 protein is CASSHGTVHQPQHF. The CDR3 DNA is TGTGCCAGCTCACACGGGACAGTACATCAGCCCCAGCATTTT.

The J gene is TRBJ1-3, the V gene TRBV30, with 7 bases identical to TRBD1. The CDR3 extends over 14 amino acids. J lost 0 bases, V lost 3 bases, and 2 bases had no gene match. Germline values: CDR1 GTSNPN, CDR2 SVGIG (reference sequence). CDR3 in amino acids: CAWRTGNSGNTIYF. The CDR3 nucleotides read TGTGCCTGGAGGACAGGGAACTCTGGAAACACCATATATTTT.

CDR3 sequence reads: CASRPPGTSGGVAGELFF. The CDR3 DNA follows: TGTGCCAGCCGTCCGCCCGGGACTAGCGGGGGGGTGGCCGGGGAGCTGTTTTTT. The chain uses TRBV2 and TRBJ2-2, with TRBD2 matching over 16 bases. Germline V gene lookup returns CDR1 SNHLY and CDR2 FYNNEI. The CDR3 contains 18 residues. V lost 8 bases, J lost 6 bases, and 12 bases stayed unmatched.

This rearrangement joins TRBV3-1 (or the pseudogene TRBV3-2) to TRBJ2-1; 9 bases are a match to TRBD1. CDR1 is LGHDT and CDR2 is YNNKEL in the germline V gene (reference sequence). This CDR3 has 15 residues. V shed 4 bases, J shed 7 bases, and the junction held 8 bases outside the gene matches. The CDR3 loop is CASSPPGQGRNEQFF. CDR3 nucleotide sequence: TGTGCCAGCAGCCCACCGGGACAGGGAAGGAATGAGCAGTTCTTC.